A selection of T cell receptor beta chains follows, all from one sample in a study of OX40 agonist ivuxolimab in advanced cancers. Sequencing was performed with immunoSEQ multiplex PCR; in TCRdb, only in-frame clones are kept and a portion is missing. The sample gives roughly 100,000 clones, about nine tenths of which show up once; around 0.48% is in the top ten. This specimen was CD4+ or CD8+ T cells sorted from blood, taken in a trial of the OX40 agonist ivuxolimab. Receptors originate from an adult with an advanced solid tumor such as melanoma, head and neck, liver or kidney cancer. Each CDR3 is given with its conserved first and last residue. Fields, in order: V gene, clone size, J gene, D gene, CDR3 protein, CDR3 DNA. The D gene is left open where the match is weak. Not all rows give a size; the values are once, few, many and, for expanded clones, a class.

v_call: TRBV11-2; clone_size: NA; j_call: TRBJ2-5; d_call: NA; cdr3_aa: CASSFDYKTQYF; cdr3_nt: TGTGCCAGCAGCTTCGACTACAAGACCCAGTACTTC
v_call: TRBV7-9; clone_size: once; j_call: TRBJ1-1; d_call: NA; cdr3_aa: CASSVHGVDTEAFF; cdr3_nt: TGTGCCAGCAGCGTACACGGGGTAGACACTGAAGCTTTCTTT
v_call: TRBV28; clone_size: NA; j_call: TRBJ1-3; d_call: NA; cdr3_aa: CASGDSISGNTIYF; cdr3_nt: TGTGCCAGCGGTGACAGTATCTCTGGAAACACCATATATTTT
v_call: TRBV7-9; clone_size: NA; j_call: TRBJ1-1; d_call: NA; cdr3_aa: CASSQPTGTTEAFF; cdr3_nt: TGTGCCAGCAGCCAACCAACAGGGACCACTGAAGCTTTCTTT
v_call: TRBV6-1; clone_size: NA; j_call: TRBJ1-1; d_call: TRBD1; cdr3_aa: CASSVPQGAIGSTEAFF; cdr3_nt: TGTGCCAGCAGTGTCCCACAGGGGGCGATCGGTTCTACTGAAGCTTTCTTT
v_call: TRBV28; clone_size: once; j_call: TRBJ2-5; d_call: TRBD2; cdr3_aa: CASSPGLVKETQYF; cdr3_nt: TGTGCCAGCAGCCCGGGACTAGTTAAAGAGACCCAGTACTTC
v_call: TRBV7-2; clone_size: NA; j_call: TRBJ1-5; d_call: NA; cdr3_aa: CASSTGASGNQPQHF; cdr3_nt: TGTGCCAGCAGCACCGGGGCCTCCGGCAATCAGCCCCAGCATTTT
v_call: TRBV6-1; clone_size: once; j_call: TRBJ1-1; d_call: NA; cdr3_aa: CASSELGNTEAFF; cdr3_nt: TGTGCCAGCAGTGAACTGGGGAACACTGAAGCTTTCTTT
v_call: TRBV15; clone_size: once; j_call: TRBJ2-3; d_call: NA; cdr3_aa: CATSGRLTQGRDTQYF; cdr3_nt: TGTGCCACCAGCGGTCGACTGACTCAGGGGAGAGATACGCAGTATTTT
v_call: TRBV10-1; clone_size: NA; j_call: TRBJ2-7; d_call: NA; cdr3_aa: CASTGEGGYEQYF; cdr3_nt: TGCGCCAGCACTGGGGAAGGGGGCTACGAGCAGTACTTC
v_call: TRBV9; clone_size: NA; j_call: TRBJ1-2; d_call: TRBD1; cdr3_aa: CASSPLTGIYGYTF; cdr3_nt: TGTGCCAGCAGCCCCCTGACAGGGATCTATGGCTACACCTTC
v_call: TRBV7-2; clone_size: NA; j_call: TRBJ2-3; d_call: TRBD2; cdr3_aa: CASSLFAGGPGDTQYF; cdr3_nt: TGTGCCAGCAGCTTATTCGCGGGGGGGCCAGGAGATACGCAGTATTTT
v_call: TRBV18; clone_size: NA; j_call: TRBJ2-7; d_call: NA; cdr3_aa: CASSPQIKGARGEQYF; cdr3_nt: TGTGCCAGCTCACCACAGATTAAGGGGGCGCGGGGCGAGCAGTACTTC
v_call: TRBV9; clone_size: NA; j_call: TRBJ2-3; d_call: TRBD2; cdr3_aa: CASSVGLAGGGTDTQYF; cdr3_nt: TGTGCCAGCAGCGTAGGACTAGCGGGGGGTGGCACAGATACGCAGTATTTT
v_call: TRBV30; clone_size: NA; j_call: TRBJ2-2; d_call: NA; cdr3_aa: CAWSTGAYTGELFF; cdr3_nt: TGTGCCTGGAGTACCGGGGCATACACCGGGGAGCTGTTTTTT
v_call: TRBV10-2; clone_size: NA; j_call: TRBJ2-1; d_call: TRBD1; cdr3_aa: CAARQGNEQFF; cdr3_nt: TGCGCCGCCCGACAGGGCAATGAGCAGTTCTTC
v_call: TRBV5-1; clone_size: NA; j_call: TRBJ2-7; d_call: NA; cdr3_aa: CASSPGTAGYEQYF; cdr3_nt: TGCGCCAGCAGCCCCGGGACGGCGGGCTACGAGCAGTACTTC
v_call: TRBV30; clone_size: few; j_call: TRBJ1-6; d_call: NA; cdr3_aa: CAWGGGSLNSPLHF; cdr3_nt: TGTGCCTGGGGCGGTGGCAGCCTGAATTCACCCCTCCACTTT
v_call: TRBV4-2; clone_size: NA; j_call: TRBJ2-3; d_call: TRBD1; cdr3_aa: CASSQDMTGATSTDTQYF; cdr3_nt: TGTGCCAGCAGCCAAGATATGACAGGGGCAACTAGCACAGATACGCAGTATTTT
v_call: TRBV28; clone_size: NA; j_call: TRBJ2-7; d_call: TRBD1; cdr3_aa: CASSSGQGGFGQYF; cdr3_nt: TGTGCCAGCAGCTCCGGACAGGGGGGATTTGGGCAGTACTTC
v_call: TRBV5-1; clone_size: NA; j_call: TRBJ1-6; d_call: TRBD1; cdr3_aa: CASSPGTGGMTPLHF; cdr3_nt: TGCGCCAGCAGCCCCGGGACAGGGGGAATGACACCCCTCCACTTT
v_call: TRBV29-1; clone_size: NA; j_call: TRBJ1-3; d_call: NA; cdr3_aa: CSVEDFTAGNTIYF; cdr3_nt: TGCAGCGTTGAAGATTTCACAGCTGGAAACACCATATATTTT
v_call: TRBV6-6; clone_size: NA; j_call: TRBJ2-7; d_call: TRBD1; cdr3_aa: CASFRDSSSYEQYF; cdr3_nt: TGTGCCAGCTTTAGGGACAGTAGCTCCTACGAGCAGTACTTC
v_call: TRBV28; clone_size: NA; j_call: TRBJ1-6; d_call: TRBD1; cdr3_aa: CASSLGGQRNSPLHF; cdr3_nt: TGTGCCAGCAGTTTGGGGGGACAGAGAAATTCACCCCTCCACTTT
v_call: TRBV7-9; clone_size: NA; j_call: TRBJ1-5; d_call: NA; cdr3_aa: CASSSQGPFRPHDQPQHF; cdr3_nt: TGTGCCAGCAGCTCCCAAGGTCCCTTTCGACCCCATGATCAGCCCCAGCATTTT
v_call: TRBV6-5; clone_size: NA; j_call: TRBJ2-1; d_call: TRBD1; cdr3_aa: CASSLGTGVYEQFF; cdr3_nt: TGTGCCAGCAGTTTGGGGACAGGGGTATATGAGCAGTTCTTC
v_call: TRBV7-2; clone_size: NA; j_call: TRBJ1-5; d_call: TRBD1; cdr3_aa: CASSLEGALGQPQHF; cdr3_nt: TGTGCCAGCAGCTTAGAGGGGGCGCTTGGCCAGCCCCAGCATTTT
v_call: TRBV19; clone_size: NA; j_call: TRBJ1-5; d_call: NA; cdr3_aa: CASSMAGEANQPQHF; cdr3_nt: TGTGCCAGTAGTATGGCGGGGGAAGCCAATCAGCCCCAGCATTTT
v_call: TRBV28; clone_size: NA; j_call: TRBJ2-2; d_call: NA; cdr3_aa: CASTSPGGDSRRELFF; cdr3_nt: TGTGCCAGCACCTCCCCGGGGGGCGATTCGAGAAGGGAGCTGTTTTTT
v_call: TRBV7-8; clone_size: NA; j_call: TRBJ2-7; d_call: NA; cdr3_aa: CASSPFRGGEQYF; cdr3_nt: TGTGCCAGCAGCCCTTTCAGGGGGGGCGAGCAGTACTTC
v_call: TRBV7-2; clone_size: NA; j_call: TRBJ2-7; d_call: TRBD2; cdr3_aa: CASSLEWGLSYEQYF; cdr3_nt: TGTGCCAGCAGCTTAGAGTGGGGACTATCATACGAGCAGTACTTC
v_call: TRBV9; clone_size: NA; j_call: TRBJ1-2; d_call: NA; cdr3_aa: CASSVASGAGYTF; cdr3_nt: TGTGCCAGCAGCGTAGCCTCGGGGGCTGGCTACACCTTC
v_call: TRBV6-5; clone_size: NA; j_call: TRBJ1-5; d_call: NA; cdr3_aa: CASSPDFYSNQPQHF; cdr3_nt: TGTGCCAGCAGTCCCGACTTCTACAGCAATCAGCCCCAGCATTTT
v_call: TRBV7-3; clone_size: NA; j_call: TRBJ1-1; d_call: NA; cdr3_aa: CASRRTVGNTEAFF; cdr3_nt: TGTGCCAGCAGGAGGACAGTAGGAAACACTGAAGCTTTCTTT
v_call: TRBV6-5; clone_size: NA; j_call: TRBJ2-5; d_call: NA; cdr3_aa: CASRPGTPAGETQYF; cdr3_nt: TGTGCCAGCAGACCCGGGACCCCAGCTGGGGAGACCCAGTACTTC
v_call: TRBV27; clone_size: NA; j_call: TRBJ1-2; d_call: NA; cdr3_aa: CASSSPGDNYGYTF; cdr3_nt: TGTGCCAGCAGCAGCCCAGGGGACAACTATGGCTACACCTTC
v_call: TRBV7-2; clone_size: NA; j_call: TRBJ1-2; d_call: TRBD1; cdr3_aa: CASSLDRGQSYGYTF; cdr3_nt: TGTGCCAGCAGCTTAGATCGGGGACAGTCCTATGGCTACACCTTC
v_call: TRBV5-1; clone_size: few; j_call: TRBJ2-2; d_call: TRBD2; cdr3_aa: CASSTAGLAGTGELFF; cdr3_nt: TGCGCCAGCAGCACGGCCGGACTAGCGGGCACCGGGGAGCTGTTTTTT
v_call: TRBV2; clone_size: NA; j_call: TRBJ2-5; d_call: TRBD2; cdr3_aa: CASSRTSGGETQYF; cdr3_nt: TGTGCCAGCAGCAGGACTAGCGGGGGAGAGACCCAGTACTTC
v_call: TRBV6-1; clone_size: NA; j_call: TRBJ2-2; d_call: NA; cdr3_aa: CASSEIRRITGELFF; cdr3_nt: TGTGCCAGCAGTGAAATTCGCAGGATAACCGGGGAGCTGTTTTTT
v_call: TRBV5-1; clone_size: NA; j_call: TRBJ2-1; d_call: TRBD1; cdr3_aa: CASSFGTGYNEQFF; cdr3_nt: TGCGCCAGCAGCTTCGGGACAGGCTACAATGAGCAGTTCTTC
v_call: TRBV28; clone_size: NA; j_call: TRBJ2-7; d_call: NA; cdr3_aa: CASGGLGGSEQYF; cdr3_nt: TGTGCCAGCGGGGGACTTGGGGGGTCCGAGCAGTACTTC
v_call: TRBV18; clone_size: NA; j_call: TRBJ2-7; d_call: NA; cdr3_aa: CASSPDRPKPYEQYF; cdr3_nt: TGTGCCAGCTCACCGGACAGACCAAAACCCTACGAGCAGTACTTC
v_call: TRBV11-2; clone_size: NA; j_call: TRBJ1-5; d_call: TRBD1; cdr3_aa: CASSSGQGQPQHF; cdr3_nt: TGTGCCAGCAGCTCCGGACAGGGCCAGCCCCAGCATTTT
v_call: TRBV30; clone_size: NA; j_call: TRBJ2-7; d_call: NA; cdr3_aa: CAWSKGGNAYEQYF; cdr3_nt: TGTGCCTGGAGTAAAGGGGGAAATGCCTACGAGCAGTACTTC